This T cell receptor beta chain was sequenced for a study of cytomegalovirus exposure and HLA in healthy donors. Study-wide context: An early data release held tens of millions of unique TCRs from HLA-typed donors.

Findings and caveats of the study: Some highly shared sequence variants likely arose as a pipeline artifact. TCR beta sequences reportedly predicted most subjects' HLA-A and HLA-B alleles accurately.

This clone has more than one count but fewer than ten. The antigen remains undetermined. Amplification used 60 Vbeta primers and 13 Jbeta primers. Assay used: immunoSEQ multiplex PCR; TCRdb lists only in-frame clones, some missing. The repertoire includes approximately 170,000 clones, 65% to 85% of them detected once, and roughly 4.7% sits in the top ten. The source is a woman in her forties or fifties in good health and CMV-seropositive. Sequenced input: PBMCs.

In DNA form, the CDR3 reads TGTGCCAGCAGCCGACTAGCGGGGGGGTTTGAGCAGTACTTC. Amino acid sequence: CASSRLAGGFEQYF. The rearrangement links TRBV11-2 to TRBJ2-7; 14 bases are shared with TRBD2. The germline gives CDR1 SGHAT, CDR2 FQNNGV. CDR3 length: 14 residues. Losses at the gene ends were 5 bases for V and 7 bases for J; bases not matched to a gene: 4. Looking up the rest from reference TRBV11-2 and TRBJ2-7 gives the full variable domain: EAGVAQSPRYKIIEKRQSVAFWCNPISGHATLYWYQQILGQGPKLLIQFQNNGVVDDSQLPKDRFSAERLKGVDSTLKIQPAKLEDSAVYLCASSRLAGGFEQYFGPGTRLTVT.